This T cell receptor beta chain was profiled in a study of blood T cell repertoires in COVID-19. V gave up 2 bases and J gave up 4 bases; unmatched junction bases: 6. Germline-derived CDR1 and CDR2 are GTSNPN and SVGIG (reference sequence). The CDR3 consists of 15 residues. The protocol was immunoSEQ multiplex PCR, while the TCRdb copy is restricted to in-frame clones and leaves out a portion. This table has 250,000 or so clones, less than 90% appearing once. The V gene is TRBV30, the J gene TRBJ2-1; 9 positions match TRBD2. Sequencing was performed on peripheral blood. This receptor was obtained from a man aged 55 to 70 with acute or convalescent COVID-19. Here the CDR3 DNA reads TGTGCCTGGAGTCATCCCACTAGCGGGTACAATGAGCAGTTCTTC. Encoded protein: CAWSHPTSGYNEQFF.